Each of the 6 T cell receptor beta chains below was sequenced from the same sample in a study of post-analysis software for immune sequencing data. Study results and caveats: Patients carried five TRBV segments more frequently than controls did, and TRBV5-6, TRBV5-1 and TRBV20-1 were among them.

These receptors lack a known antigen. TCR beta libraries were prepared from cDNA with unique molecular identifiers. TCRdb independently ran MiXCR on the PCR reads; one entry per CDR3 protein. The table includes 740,000 or so distinct CDR3 sequences, about 57% detected once. Sequencing was performed on blood. These receptors originate from a girl aged 10 to 17 with multiple sclerosis.

V is TRBV5-1 and J is TRBJ1-2; 11 bases fit TRBD1. There are 14 residues in the CDR3. Germline V gene sequence: CDR1 SGHRS, CDR2 YFSETQ. After removal of 4 bases from V and 7 bases from J, the junction contained 6 bases not matched to a gene. The CDR3 DNA sequence: TGCGCCAGCAGCGGTGGACAGGGGGCTGCTGGCTACACCTTC. This gives the protein CASSGGQGAAGYTF.

This chain connects TRBV7-6 to TRBJ2-7; the match to TRBD1 covers 12 bases. Unmatched junction bases numbered 5, after V lost 4 bases and J lost 4 bases. Germline CDR1 is SGHVS and CDR2 is FNYEAQ. The CDR3 loop spans 15 amino acids. The CDR3 region is CASSSSGQGAYEQYF. The CDR3 DNA sequence: TGTGCCAGCAGCTCCTCGGGACAGGGGGCTTACGAGCAGTACTTC.

This clonotype was detected a few times. This chain uses TRBV9 with TRBJ2-4; no firm D call. This CDR3 has 15 residues. CDR1 is SGDLS, CDR2 YYNGEE, per germline. Trimming removed 0 bases from V and 5 bases from J, with 12 bases in between. CDR3: CASSVGWETQNIQYF. The DNA of the CDR3 is TGTGCCAGCAGCGTAGGGTGGGAAACTCAAAACATTCAGTACTTC.

This clonotype appeared a few times. The rearrangement uses TRBV20-1 and TRBJ2-7, with 9 bases matching TRBD2. Germline V CDR1 and CDR2: DFQATT, SNEGSKA (reference sequence). The CDR3 has 14 residues. The trim removed 6 bases at V and 6 bases at J, leaving 12 bases unmatched. DNA for the CDR3: TGCAGTGCCACATTAGCGGGAGCATCCCTCGAGCAGTACTTC. As protein: CSATLAGASLEQYF.

This clonotype was seen a handful of times. The chain employs TRBV5-1 and TRBJ2-4, with D possibly TRBD2 on 6 matching bases. The DNA end favors TRBJ2-5, so the J call may be wrong. CDR1 and CDR2 (germline): SGHRS, YFSETQ. The CDR3 contains 14 residues. CDR3 in amino acids: CASSLGGDRETQYF. Here the CDR3 DNA reads TGCGCCAGCAGCTTGGGCGGGGATCGGGAGACCCAGTACTTC.

The chain uses TRBV27 and TRBJ2-3, with D possibly being TRBD2 (6 bases). CDR3 length: 17 amino acids. Germline CDR1 MNHEY, CDR2 SMNVEV (reference sequence). Trimming took off 5 bases at V and 2 bases at J, with 20 bases between the two ends. The CDR3 protein is CASSPLAAGLFTDTQYF. The CDR3 nucleotides read TGTGCCAGCAGTCCCCTGGCGGCAGGACTATTCACAGATACGCAGTATTTT.